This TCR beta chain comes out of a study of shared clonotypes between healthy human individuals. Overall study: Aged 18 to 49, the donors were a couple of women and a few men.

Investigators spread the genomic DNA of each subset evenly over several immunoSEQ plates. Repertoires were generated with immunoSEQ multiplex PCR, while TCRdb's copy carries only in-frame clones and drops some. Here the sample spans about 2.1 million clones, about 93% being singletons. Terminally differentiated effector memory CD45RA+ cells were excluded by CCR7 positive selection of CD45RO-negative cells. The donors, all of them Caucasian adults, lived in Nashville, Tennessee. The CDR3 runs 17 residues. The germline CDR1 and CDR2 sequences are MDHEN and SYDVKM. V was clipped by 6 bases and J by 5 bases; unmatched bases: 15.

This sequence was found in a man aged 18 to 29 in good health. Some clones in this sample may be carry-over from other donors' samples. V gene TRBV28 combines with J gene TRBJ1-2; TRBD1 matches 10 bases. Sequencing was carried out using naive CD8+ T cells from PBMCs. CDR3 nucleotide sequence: TGTGCCAGCAGCTCAACCCCCGGGACAGGGGTTATATATGGCTACACCTTC. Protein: CASSSTPGTGVIYGYTF.